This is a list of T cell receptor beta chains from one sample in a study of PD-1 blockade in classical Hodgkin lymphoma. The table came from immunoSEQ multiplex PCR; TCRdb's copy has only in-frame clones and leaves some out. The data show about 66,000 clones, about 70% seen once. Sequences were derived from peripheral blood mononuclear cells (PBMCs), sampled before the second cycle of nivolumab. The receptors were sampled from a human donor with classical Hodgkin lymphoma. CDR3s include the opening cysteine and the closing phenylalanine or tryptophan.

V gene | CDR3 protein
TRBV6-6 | CASSYDSGSYEQYF
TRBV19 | CASSIKGNAYNEQFF
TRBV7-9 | CASSISLRPPEAFF
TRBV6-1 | CASSEGGLVATYF
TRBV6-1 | CASRRSSGANVLTF
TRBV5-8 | CASWGHTTSNYGYTF
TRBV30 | CAWSQGQAGNTIYF
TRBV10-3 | CAISDGRTNYEQYF
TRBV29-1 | CSTGRRGWSETQYF
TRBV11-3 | CASSLRSGGSGDTQYF
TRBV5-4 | CASSPGVGNTIYF
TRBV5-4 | CASSLLRGSYNEQFF
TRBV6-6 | CASTSPGTPTVEAFF
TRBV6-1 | CASNDRESGANVLTF
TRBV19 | CASSMTWDSYGYTF
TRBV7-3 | CASSPGLAGVMQFF
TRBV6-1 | CASSEAVGVNEKLFF
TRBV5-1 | CASSLGVVNEKLFF
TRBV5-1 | CASSPTGVNGELFF
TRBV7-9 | CASSGQGRIEQFF
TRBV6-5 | CASSYSQSNTEAFF
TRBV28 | CASSLWARFYEQYF
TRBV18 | CASSPGVNYGYTF
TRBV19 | CASSIQDTQYF
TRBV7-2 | CASSLPPGQGAGEQYF
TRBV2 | CASSAPVGELFF
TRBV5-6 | CASSLDVFYGYTF
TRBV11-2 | CASSLRASGRVATDTQYF
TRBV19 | CASSPPLAGGSDTQYF
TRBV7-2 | CASSPRQGMVYEQYF
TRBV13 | CASSKTDRAGYTF
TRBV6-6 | CASSPGQNTGELFF
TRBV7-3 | CASSLGTANEQFF
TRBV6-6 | CASSYGTAQLPQHF
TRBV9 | CASSVGGGRDTQYF
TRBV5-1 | CASSALAGGLDTQYF
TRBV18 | CASSPNRGQGTSALYNEQFF
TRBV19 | CASSIVTGAGVWNEQFF
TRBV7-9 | CASSPPTDTQYF
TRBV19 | CASWDRSSYEQYF
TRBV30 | CASHTIEGKHGELFF
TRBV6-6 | CASKGTGGREQFF
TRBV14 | CASSHEGEKLFF
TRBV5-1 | CASSLSGGSSYEQYF
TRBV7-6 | CASKGPDETQYF
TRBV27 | CASSPRGSSYEQYF
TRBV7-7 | CASSLDRQYQETQYF
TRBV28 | CASSLRTGRNSPLHF
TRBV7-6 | CASSWGTSGRGEQFF
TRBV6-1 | CASSEWVRGGAGYYGYTF
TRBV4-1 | CASSQATWGRAFF
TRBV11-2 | CASSLVVGAVGELFF
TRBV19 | CASSADPLREQFF
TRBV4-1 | CASSQVGQGLSYEQYF
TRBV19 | CASSMSRGDYGYTF
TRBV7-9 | CASSLQGRNGYTF
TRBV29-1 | CSAQGGGDHYGYTF
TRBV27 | CASSLGGTLYEQYF
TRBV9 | CASSVSANSYEQYF